This T cell receptor (beta chain) was captured in a study of neoadjuvant anti-PD-1 for oral cavity cancer. The table came from immunoSEQ multiplex PCR; TCRdb's copy has only in-frame clones and leaves some out. The repertoire includes tens of thousands of clones, around 83% of them detected once, and less than 4% sits in the top ten. General study findings and limits: Pretreatment Treg/Th17 ratio correlated inversely with post-treatment tumor clonality.

The CDR3 is made up of 13 amino acids. The germline gives CDR1 MNHEY, CDR2 SVGAGI. V shed 7 bases and J shed 8 bases, with 17 bases lying between them. Points on this clone: Its matching antigen is unknown.

The chain is built from TRBV6-5 and TRBJ1-1; D possibly corresponds to TRBD1 (5 bases). The receptor comes from a person between 40 and 85 years old with oral cavity squamous cell carcinoma. Source: PBMCs, taken before nivolumab (anti-PD-1) treatment. In DNA form, the CDR3 reads TGTGCCAGCACCGACGGGCTGGGGCGGGAAGCTTTCTTT. Translated, it gives CASTDGLGREAFF.